The T cell receptor (beta chain) described here comes from a study of OX40 agonist ivuxolimab in advanced cancers. Findings and limits, study-wide: Expanded clones belonging to CD8+ T cells outnumbered, on average, those of CD4+. Clonal expansion by week 6 occurred in CD4+ and CD8+ blood T cells (at 0.1 to 3.0 mg/kg).

The CDR3 totals 15 residues. Germline CDR1 and CDR2: SQVTM and ANQGSEA. V shed 3 bases, J shed 4 bases, and the junction held 10 bases outside the gene matches. About this clone: Its antigen is currently unknown.

Only in-frame clones appear in the TCRdb table, and some are missing; sequencing was by immunoSEQ multiplex PCR. The sample lists 100,000 or so clones; around 91% were seen once. The chain combines TRBV29-1 with TRBJ1-2, with TRBD1 matching 8 bases. Sequencing used CD4+ or CD8+ T cells sorted from blood, obtained in a trial of the OX40 agonist ivuxolimab. The source of this sequence is an adult with an advanced solid tumor such as melanoma, head and neck, liver or kidney cancer. CDR3 sequence reads: CSVDRQGAGGYGYTF. CDR3 nucleotide sequence: TGCAGCGTTGATCGGCAGGGGGCAGGCGGCTATGGCTACACCTTC.